The rows below give T cell receptor beta chains drawn from one sample of a study of T-cell reconstitution after alpha-beta-depleted transplantation in children. One entry per CDR3 protein results from TCRdb running MiXCR on the PCR reads. The profile shows 150,000 to 200,000 distinct CDR3 sequences, 5% to 6.5% of them singletons. Sequencing used PBMCs, obtained before TCRalphabeta/CD19-depleted stem cell transplant. These TCRs come from a girl younger than two with combined immunodeficiency, due to receive a stem cell transplant. Both conserved end residues are part of each CDR3. D genes are given only for firm matches. Clone size is stated in some rows and not others, as once, few, many or a class when expanded.

abundance: many
d_gene: TRBD1
v_gene: TRBV7-8
j_gene: TRBJ2-7
CDR3nt: TGTGCCAGCAGCTCGGGACAGTGGCAAGAGCAGTACTTC
CDR3aa: CASSSGQWQEQYF

abundance: many
d_gene: -
v_gene: TRBV29-1
j_gene: TRBJ1-1
CDR3nt: TGCAGCGTTGAACGTATAGGGGCGACTGAAGCTTTCTTT
CDR3aa: CSVERIGATEAFF

abundance: few
d_gene: -
v_gene: TRBV3-1
j_gene: TRBJ2-2
CDR3nt: TGTGCCAGCAGCCAAGATAGACTCCCCGGGGAGCTGTTTTTT
CDR3aa: CASSQDRLPGELFF

abundance: many
d_gene: -
v_gene: TRBV4-1
j_gene: TRBJ2-2
CDR3nt: TGCGCCAGCAGCCAAGGAATGGGCCCGGACACCGGGGAGCTGTTTTTT
CDR3aa: CASSQGMGPDTGELFF

abundance: many
d_gene: -
v_gene: TRBV15
j_gene: TRBJ2-7
CDR3nt: TGTGCCACCAGCGCAAACCAAGGTCCCTCCTACGAGCAGTACTTC
CDR3aa: CATSANQGPSYEQYF

abundance: many
d_gene: TRBD2
v_gene: TRBV29-1
j_gene: TRBJ2-1
CDR3nt: TGCAGCGCCCGAGAGACTAGCGGGAGTATTTACAATGAGCAGTTCTTC
CDR3aa: CSARETSGSIYNEQFF

abundance: many
d_gene: TRBD1
v_gene: TRBV18
j_gene: TRBJ1-1
CDR3nt: TGTGCCAGCTCACCAGCGGACAGGGGGCAAGCTTTCTTT
CDR3aa: CASSPADRGQAFF

abundance: many
d_gene: -
v_gene: TRBV5-5
j_gene: TRBJ2-7
CDR3nt: TGTGCCAGCAGCCCCCCCGGGCACGAGCAGTACTTC
CDR3aa: CASSPPGHEQYF

abundance: many
d_gene: -
v_gene: TRBV9
j_gene: TRBJ2-3
CDR3nt: TGTGCCAGCAGCGTAGAAGGACTCACAGATACGCAGTATTTT
CDR3aa: CASSVEGLTDTQYF

abundance: many
d_gene: TRBD1
v_gene: TRBV29-1
j_gene: TRBJ1-1
CDR3nt: TGCAGCGTTGGACAGGGGCTGAGCACTGAAGCTTTCTTT
CDR3aa: CSVGQGLSTEAFF

abundance: many
d_gene: -
v_gene: TRBV12-3/TRBV12-4
j_gene: TRBJ1-1
CDR3nt: TGTGCCAGCAGCTATATTTGGAACACTGAAGCTTTCTTT
CDR3aa: CASSYIWNTEAFF

abundance: -
d_gene: -
v_gene: TRBV29-1
j_gene: TRBJ2-7
CDR3nt: TGCAGCGTTGAAGATCGGAACTACGAGCAGTACTTC
CDR3aa: CSVEDRNYEQYF

abundance: many
d_gene: -
v_gene: TRBV20-1
j_gene: TRBJ2-2
CDR3nt: TGCAGTGCCAGCGCCGGGACTAACACCGGGGAGCTGTTTTTT
CDR3aa: CSASAGTNTGELFF

abundance: many
d_gene: TRBD1
v_gene: TRBV15
j_gene: TRBJ2-7
CDR3nt: TGTGCCACCAGCAGGACCGACAGGGGAAGGTCCTACGAGCAGTACTTC
CDR3aa: CATSRTDRGRSYEQYF

abundance: many
d_gene: -
v_gene: TRBV3-1
j_gene: TRBJ2-7
CDR3nt: TGTGCCAGCAGCCAAGACGACAGTCCCTACGAGCAGTACTTC
CDR3aa: CASSQDDSPYEQYF

abundance: many
d_gene: -
v_gene: TRBV7-6
j_gene: TRBJ2-3
CDR3nt: TGTGCCAGCAGCTTGACAGAAAGATTTACCACAGATACGCAGTATTTT
CDR3aa: CASSLTERFTTDTQYF

abundance: many
d_gene: TRBD1
v_gene: TRBV29-1
j_gene: TRBJ2-1
CDR3nt: TGCAGCGTTGAATCGAGGGGGACAGGCTCCTACAATGAGCAGTTCTTC
CDR3aa: CSVESRGTGSYNEQFF

abundance: many
d_gene: -
v_gene: TRBV7-2
j_gene: TRBJ2-7
CDR3nt: TGTGCCAGCAGCTTGTCTCGGGGCATGTGGGACGAGCAGTACTTC
CDR3aa: CASSLSRGMWDEQYF

abundance: many
d_gene: -
v_gene: TRBV20-1
j_gene: TRBJ2-3
CDR3nt: TGCAGTGCTAGAGTCACCCCGGGACCCTTTGGGTATTTT
CDR3aa: CSARVTPGPFGYF

abundance: -
d_gene: TRBD1
v_gene: TRBV6-1
j_gene: TRBJ2-2
CDR3nt: TGTGCCAGCAGTGGCAGGGGGCAGGACACCGGGGAGCTGTTTTTT
CDR3aa: CASSGRGQDTGELFF

abundance: many
d_gene: TRBD1
v_gene: TRBV29-1
j_gene: TRBJ2-1
CDR3nt: TGCAGCGGAAGGGACAGCCGCTCCTACAATGAGCAGTTCTTC
CDR3aa: CSGRDSRSYNEQFF

abundance: many
d_gene: TRBD1
v_gene: TRBV29-1
j_gene: TRBJ2-1
CDR3nt: TGCAGCGCCTTCCCGGGACAGGGTGCCTACAATGAGCAGTTCTTC
CDR3aa: CSAFPGQGAYNEQFF

abundance: many
d_gene: -
v_gene: TRBV7-9
j_gene: TRBJ2-7
CDR3nt: TGTGCCAGCAGCTTAGGGGGGCCGGGGTACGAGCAGTACTTC
CDR3aa: CASSLGGPGYEQYF

abundance: -
d_gene: -
v_gene: TRBV4-3
j_gene: TRBJ1-1
CDR3nt: TGCGCCAGCAGCCCGAAGCTTGGTAGGGCGAACACTGAAGCTTTCTTT
CDR3aa: CASSPKLGRANTEAFF

abundance: many
d_gene: TRBD1
v_gene: TRBV10-3
j_gene: TRBJ1-2
CDR3nt: TGTGCCATCAGTGAGTCGTCACAGGGGCTGTATGGCTACACCTTC
CDR3aa: CAISESSQGLYGYTF

abundance: many
d_gene: TRBD1
v_gene: TRBV13
j_gene: TRBJ2-3
CDR3nt: TGTGCCAGCAGCTATCCCGGGACAGGGCCAGATACGCAGTATTTT
CDR3aa: CASSYPGTGPDTQYF

abundance: many
d_gene: -
v_gene: TRBV5-5
j_gene: TRBJ1-2
CDR3nt: TGTGCCAGCAGTTTGCCAGGGTCCATGTACACCTTC
CDR3aa: CASSLPGSMYTF

abundance: many
d_gene: -
v_gene: TRBV7-8
j_gene: TRBJ2-2
CDR3nt: TGTGCCAGCATCCAGTACACCGGGGAGCTGTTTTTT
CDR3aa: CASIQYTGELFF

abundance: many
d_gene: -
v_gene: TRBV7-6
j_gene: TRBJ1-4
CDR3nt: TGTGCCAGCAGCCCCACCGGGACATCACAAAAACTGTTTTTT
CDR3aa: CASSPTGTSQKLFF

abundance: many
d_gene: -
v_gene: TRBV12-3/TRBV12-4
j_gene: TRBJ2-1
CDR3nt: TGTGCCAGCAGTTTAATCCCCGAGATACGGGCCTACAATGAGCAGTTCTTC
CDR3aa: CASSLIPEIRAYNEQFF

abundance: many
d_gene: -
v_gene: TRBV21-1
j_gene: TRBJ2-5
CDR3nt: TGTGCCACTAAGAGGGCAGAAACCCTCCAAGAGACCCAGTACTTC
CDR3aa: CATKRAETLQETQYF

abundance: many
d_gene: -
v_gene: TRBV5-1
j_gene: TRBJ2-7
CDR3nt: TGCGCCAGCAACGAACGACGTCTAACACTCTCTAAAATCAACTACGAGCAGTACTTC
CDR3aa: CASNERRLTLSKINYEQYF

abundance: many
d_gene: TRBD1
v_gene: TRBV2
j_gene: TRBJ1-4
CDR3nt: TGTGCCAGCAACCGGGACAGGGGGCGGAAGACTAATGAAAAACTGTTTTTT
CDR3aa: CASNRDRGRKTNEKLFF

abundance: many
d_gene: TRBD2
v_gene: TRBV4-1
j_gene: TRBJ2-5
CDR3nt: TGCGCCAGCAGCCCCCCGAGGACTAGCGGGAAAAGGGAGACCCAGTACTTC
CDR3aa: CASSPPRTSGKRETQYF

abundance: many
d_gene: TRBD2
v_gene: TRBV29-1
j_gene: TRBJ2-1
CDR3nt: TGCAGCGTTGGGGGACTAGCGGGAGGGTACAATGAGCAGTTCTTC
CDR3aa: CSVGGLAGGYNEQFF

abundance: many
d_gene: TRBD1
v_gene: TRBV28
j_gene: TRBJ1-3
CDR3nt: TGTGCCAGCAGTTTATCCCAGGACAGGGGGCGAAACACCATATATTTT
CDR3aa: CASSLSQDRGRNTIYF

abundance: many
d_gene: -
v_gene: TRBV5-1
j_gene: TRBJ2-3
CDR3nt: TGCGCCAGCACCCTCGAGGAGACCACAGATACGCAGTATTTT
CDR3aa: CASTLEETTDTQYF

abundance: many
d_gene: -
v_gene: TRBV7-2
j_gene: TRBJ1-2
CDR3nt: TGTGCCAGCAGCTTAAGGGACAACGTCTATGGCTACACCTTC
CDR3aa: CASSLRDNVYGYTF

abundance: many
d_gene: -
v_gene: TRBV6-5
j_gene: TRBJ1-1
CDR3nt: TGTGCCAGCAGTTACGGCAGGGCCTCCGGAGCTTTCTTT
CDR3aa: CASSYGRASGAFF

abundance: many
d_gene: -
v_gene: TRBV7-8
j_gene: TRBJ2-2
CDR3nt: TGTGCCAGCAGCGCTAGCGTCCCCTACGGCACCGGGGAGCTGTTTTTT
CDR3aa: CASSASVPYGTGELFF

abundance: many
d_gene: -
v_gene: TRBV7-9
j_gene: TRBJ2-7
CDR3nt: TGTGCCAGCAGCCGGGGGACAGTTGGGGACGATGGACAGTACTTC
CDR3aa: CASSRGTVGDDGQYF

abundance: many
d_gene: -
v_gene: TRBV7-8
j_gene: TRBJ2-7
CDR3nt: TGTGCCAGCAGCTTCGATCACACTTACGAGCAGTACTTC
CDR3aa: CASSFDHTYEQYF